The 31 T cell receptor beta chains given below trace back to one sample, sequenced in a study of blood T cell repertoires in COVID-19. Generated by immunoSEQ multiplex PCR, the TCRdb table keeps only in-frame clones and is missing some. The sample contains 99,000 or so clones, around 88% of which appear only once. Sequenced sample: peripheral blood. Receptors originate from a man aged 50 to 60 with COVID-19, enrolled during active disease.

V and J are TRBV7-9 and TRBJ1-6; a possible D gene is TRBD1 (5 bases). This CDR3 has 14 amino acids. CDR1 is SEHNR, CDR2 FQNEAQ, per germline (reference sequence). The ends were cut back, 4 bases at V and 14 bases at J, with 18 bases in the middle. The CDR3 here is CASSSARGIGALHF. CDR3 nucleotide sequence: TGTGCCAGCAGCTCAGCAAGGGGTATAGGGGCCCTCCACTTT.

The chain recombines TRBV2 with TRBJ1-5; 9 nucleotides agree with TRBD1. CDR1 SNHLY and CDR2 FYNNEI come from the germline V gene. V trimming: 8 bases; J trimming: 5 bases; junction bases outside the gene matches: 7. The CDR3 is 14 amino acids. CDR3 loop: CASGGRDRDQPQHF. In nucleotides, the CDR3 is TGTGCCAGCGGGGGTAGGGACAGGGATCAGCCCCAGCATTTT.

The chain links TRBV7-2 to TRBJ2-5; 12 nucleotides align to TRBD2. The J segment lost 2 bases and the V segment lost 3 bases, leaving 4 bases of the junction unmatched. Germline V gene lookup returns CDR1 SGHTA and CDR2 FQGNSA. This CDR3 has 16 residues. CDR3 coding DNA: TGTGCCAGCAGCTTGTCGCTAGCGGGGGGGCAAGAGACCCAGTACTTC. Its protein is CASSLSLAGGQETQYF.

The CDR3 bases are TGTGCCAGCAGTCAAGGGACAGGGTTCTACAATGAGCAGTTCTTC. It translates to CASSQGTGFYNEQFF. The chain has TRBV27 and TRBJ2-1; TRBD1 matches 9 bases. The CDR3 consists of 15 residues. V lost 5 bases, J lost 3 bases, and 5 bases stayed unmatched. Germline V lookup: CDR1 MNHEY, CDR2 SMNVEV (reference sequence).

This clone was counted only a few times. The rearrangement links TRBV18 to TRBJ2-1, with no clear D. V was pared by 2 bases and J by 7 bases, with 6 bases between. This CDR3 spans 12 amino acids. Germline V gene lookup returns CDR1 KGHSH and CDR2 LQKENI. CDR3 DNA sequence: TGTGCCAGCTCACCATCAACTAATGAGCAGTTCTTC. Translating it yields CASSPSTNEQFF.

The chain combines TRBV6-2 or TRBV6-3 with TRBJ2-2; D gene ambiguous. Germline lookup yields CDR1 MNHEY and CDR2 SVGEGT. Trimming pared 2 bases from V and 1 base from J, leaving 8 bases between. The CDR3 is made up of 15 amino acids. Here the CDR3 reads CASSYTRWNTGELFF. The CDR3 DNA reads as TGTGCCAGCAGTTACACAAGATGGAACACCGGGGAGCTGTTTTTT.

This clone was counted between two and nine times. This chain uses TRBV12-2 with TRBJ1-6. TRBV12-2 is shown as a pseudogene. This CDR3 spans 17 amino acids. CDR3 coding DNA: TGTGCAAGTCGCCCCAGGAGGGGAATCCTTCTTGATTCACCCCTCCACTTT. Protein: CASRPRRGILLDSPLHF.

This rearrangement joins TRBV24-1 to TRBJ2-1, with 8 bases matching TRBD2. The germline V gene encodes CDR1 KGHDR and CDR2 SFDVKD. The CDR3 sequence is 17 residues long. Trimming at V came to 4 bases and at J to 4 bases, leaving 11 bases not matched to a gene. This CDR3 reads CATSDTSGRVGYNEQFF. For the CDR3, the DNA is TGTGCCACCAGTGACACTAGCGGACGGGTTGGATACAATGAGCAGTTCTTC.

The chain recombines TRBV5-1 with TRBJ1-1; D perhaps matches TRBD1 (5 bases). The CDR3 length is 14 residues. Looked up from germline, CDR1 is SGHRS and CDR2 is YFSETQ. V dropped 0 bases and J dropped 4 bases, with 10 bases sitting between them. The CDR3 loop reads CASSLGAGGTEAFF. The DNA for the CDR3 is TGCGCCAGCAGCTTGGGAGCGGGGGGCACTGAAGCTTTCTTT.

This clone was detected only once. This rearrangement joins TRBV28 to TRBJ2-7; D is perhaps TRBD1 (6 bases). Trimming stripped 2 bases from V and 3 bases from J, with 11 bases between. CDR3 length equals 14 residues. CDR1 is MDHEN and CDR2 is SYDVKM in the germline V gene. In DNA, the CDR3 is TGTGCCAGCAGTTTACAGGGGAACTTCTACGAGCAGTACTTC. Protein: CASSLQGNFYEQYF.

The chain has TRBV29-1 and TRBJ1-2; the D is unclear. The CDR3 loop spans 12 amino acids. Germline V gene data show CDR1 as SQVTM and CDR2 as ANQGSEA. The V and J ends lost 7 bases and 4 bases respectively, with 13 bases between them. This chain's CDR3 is CSAETGVYGYTF. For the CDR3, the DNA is TGCAGCGCCGAGACCGGGGTCTATGGCTACACCTTC.

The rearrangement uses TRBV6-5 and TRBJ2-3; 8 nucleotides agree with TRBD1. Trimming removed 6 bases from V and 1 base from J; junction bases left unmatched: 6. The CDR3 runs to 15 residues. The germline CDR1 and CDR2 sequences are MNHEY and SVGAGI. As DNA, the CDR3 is TGTGCCAGCAGAAGCGGACAGGGTGGCACAGATACGCAGTATTTT. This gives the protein CASRSGQGGTDTQYF.

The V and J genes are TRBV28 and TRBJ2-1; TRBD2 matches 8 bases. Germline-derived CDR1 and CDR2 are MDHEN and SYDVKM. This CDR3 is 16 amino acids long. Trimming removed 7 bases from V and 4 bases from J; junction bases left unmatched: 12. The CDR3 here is CASKPFGGAFYNEQFF. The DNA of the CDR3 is TGTGCCAGCAAACCATTCGGGGGGGCCTTTTACAATGAGCAGTTCTTC.

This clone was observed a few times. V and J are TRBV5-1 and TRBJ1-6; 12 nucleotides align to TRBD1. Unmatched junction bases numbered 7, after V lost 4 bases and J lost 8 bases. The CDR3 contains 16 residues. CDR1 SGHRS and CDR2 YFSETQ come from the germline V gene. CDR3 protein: CASSGPGQGAYSPLHF. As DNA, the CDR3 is TGCGCCAGCAGCGGACCGGGACAGGGGGCATATTCACCCCTCCACTTT.

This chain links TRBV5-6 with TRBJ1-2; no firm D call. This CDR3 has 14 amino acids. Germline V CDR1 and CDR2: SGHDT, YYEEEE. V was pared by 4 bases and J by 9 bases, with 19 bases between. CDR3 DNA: TGTGCCAGCAGCCGCATGGTAGGTCCTAGGAGCTACACCTTC. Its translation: CASSRMVGPRSYTF.

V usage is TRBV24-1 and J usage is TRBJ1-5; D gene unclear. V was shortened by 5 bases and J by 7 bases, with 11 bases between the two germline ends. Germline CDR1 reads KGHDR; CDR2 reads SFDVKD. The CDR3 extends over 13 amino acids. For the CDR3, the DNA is TGTGCCACCAGTGGGAGTTCGCGGCAGCCCCAGCATTTT. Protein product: CATSGSSRQPQHF.

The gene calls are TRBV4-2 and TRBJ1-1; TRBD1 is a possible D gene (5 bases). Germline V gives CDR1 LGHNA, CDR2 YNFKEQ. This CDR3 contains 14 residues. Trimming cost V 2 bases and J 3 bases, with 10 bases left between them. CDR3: CASSQQGEDTEAFF. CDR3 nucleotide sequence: TGTGCCAGCAGCCAACAGGGCGAAGACACTGAAGCTTTCTTT.

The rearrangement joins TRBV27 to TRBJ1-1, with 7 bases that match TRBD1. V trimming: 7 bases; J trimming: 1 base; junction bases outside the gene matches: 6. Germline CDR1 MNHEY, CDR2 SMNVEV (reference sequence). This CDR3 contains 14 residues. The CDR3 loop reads CASNRQGPNTEAFF. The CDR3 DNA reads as TGTGCCAGCAATCGACAGGGACCGAACACTGAAGCTTTCTTT.

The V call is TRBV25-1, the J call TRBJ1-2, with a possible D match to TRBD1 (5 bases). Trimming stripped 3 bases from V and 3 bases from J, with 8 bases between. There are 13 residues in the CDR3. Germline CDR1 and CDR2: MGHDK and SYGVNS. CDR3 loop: CASSDRQYYGYTF. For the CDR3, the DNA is TGTGCCAGCAGTGATAGACAGTACTATGGCTACACCTTC.

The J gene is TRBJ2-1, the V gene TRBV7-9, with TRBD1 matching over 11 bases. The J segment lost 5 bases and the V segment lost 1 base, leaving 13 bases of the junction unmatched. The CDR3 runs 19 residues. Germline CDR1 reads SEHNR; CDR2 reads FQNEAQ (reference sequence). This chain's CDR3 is CASSLGSRLDRGPHNEQFF. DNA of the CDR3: TGTGCCAGCAGCTTAGGCTCGAGACTGGACAGGGGGCCACACAATGAGCAGTTCTTC.

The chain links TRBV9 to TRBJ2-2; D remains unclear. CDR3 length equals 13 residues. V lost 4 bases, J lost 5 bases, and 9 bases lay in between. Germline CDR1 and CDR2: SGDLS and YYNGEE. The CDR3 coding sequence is TGTGCCAGCAGCCCACTTGAGACCGGGGAGCTGTTTTTT. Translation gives CASSPLETGELFF.

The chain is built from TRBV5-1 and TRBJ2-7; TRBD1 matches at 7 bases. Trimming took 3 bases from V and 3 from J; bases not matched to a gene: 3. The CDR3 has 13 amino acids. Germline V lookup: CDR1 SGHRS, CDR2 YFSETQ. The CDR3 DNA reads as TGCGCCAGCAGCTCGGGACAGATCTACGAGCAGTACTTC. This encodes CASSSGQIYEQYF.

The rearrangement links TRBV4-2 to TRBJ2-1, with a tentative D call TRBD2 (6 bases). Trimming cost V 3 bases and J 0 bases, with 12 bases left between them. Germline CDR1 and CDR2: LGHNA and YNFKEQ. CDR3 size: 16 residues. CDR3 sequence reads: CASSQVDGSSYNEQFF. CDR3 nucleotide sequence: TGTGCCAGCAGCCAGGTGGACGGGAGCTCCTACAATGAGCAGTTCTTC.

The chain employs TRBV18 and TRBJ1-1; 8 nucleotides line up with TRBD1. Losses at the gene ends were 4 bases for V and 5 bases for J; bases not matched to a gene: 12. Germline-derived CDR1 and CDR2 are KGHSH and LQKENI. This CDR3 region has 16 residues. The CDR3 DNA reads TGTGCCAGCTCACTTGGAAAACAGGGGGTTGGTACTGAAGCTTTCTTT. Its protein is CASSLGKQGVGTEAFF.

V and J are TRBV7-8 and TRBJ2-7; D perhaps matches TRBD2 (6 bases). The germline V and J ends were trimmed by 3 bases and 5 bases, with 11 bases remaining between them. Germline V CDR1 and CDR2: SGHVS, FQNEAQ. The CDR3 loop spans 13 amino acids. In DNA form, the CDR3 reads TGTGCCAGCAGCTTGGACTACCGCCACGAGCAGTACTTC. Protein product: CASSLDYRHEQYF.

CDR3 sequence: CASSFRQGGLNTEAFF. The CDR3 coding sequence is TGTGCCAGCAGCTTCCGACAGGGGGGCCTGAACACTGAAGCTTTCTTT. The chain carries TRBV11-2 and TRBJ1-1; the match to TRBD1 covers 9 bases. The CDR3 consists of 16 residues. The V segment lost 3 bases and the J segment 0 bases; nucleotides outside the gene matches: 5. In germline, CDR1 is SGHAT, CDR2 FQNNGV.

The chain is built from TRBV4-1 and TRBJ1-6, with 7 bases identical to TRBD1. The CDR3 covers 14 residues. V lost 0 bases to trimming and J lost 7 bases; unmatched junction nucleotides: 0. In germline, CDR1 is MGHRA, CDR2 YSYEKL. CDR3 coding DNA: TGCGCCAGCAGCCAAGAACAGGGGAATTCACCCCTCCACTTT. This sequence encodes CASSQEQGNSPLHF.

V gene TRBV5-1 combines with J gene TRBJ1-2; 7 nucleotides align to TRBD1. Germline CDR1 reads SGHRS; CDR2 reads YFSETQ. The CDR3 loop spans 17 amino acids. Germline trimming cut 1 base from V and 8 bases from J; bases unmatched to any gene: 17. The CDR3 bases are TGCGCCAGCAGCTTGAGGACACAGGGGCCAGTGATTGGGGGCTACACCTTC. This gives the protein CASSLRTQGPVIGGYTF.

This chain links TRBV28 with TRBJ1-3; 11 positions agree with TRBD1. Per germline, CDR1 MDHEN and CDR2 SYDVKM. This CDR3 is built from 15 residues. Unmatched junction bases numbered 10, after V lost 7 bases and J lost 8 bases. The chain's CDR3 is CASTSLGTGGDTIYF. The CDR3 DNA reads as TGTGCCAGCACCTCCTTAGGGACAGGGGGGGACACCATATATTTT. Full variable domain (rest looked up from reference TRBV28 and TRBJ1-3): DVKVTQSSRYLVKRTGEKVFLECVQDMDHENMFWYRQDPGLGLRLIYFSYDVKMKEKGDIPEGYSVSREKKERFSLILESASTNQTSMYLCASTSLGTGGDTIYFGEGSWLTVV.

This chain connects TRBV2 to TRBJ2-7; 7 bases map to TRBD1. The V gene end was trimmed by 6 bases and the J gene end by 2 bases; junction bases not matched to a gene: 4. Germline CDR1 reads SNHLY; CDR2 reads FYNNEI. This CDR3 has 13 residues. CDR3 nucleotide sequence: TGTGCCAGCAGGGGGGACAGTACCTACGAGCAGTACTTC. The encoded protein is CASRGDSTYEQYF. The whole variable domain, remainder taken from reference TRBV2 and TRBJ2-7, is EPEVTQTPSHQVTQMGQEVILRCVPISNHLYFYWYRQILGQKVEFLVSFYNNEISEKSEIFDDQFSVERPDGSNFTLKIRSTKLEDSAMYFCASRGDSTYEQYFGPGTRLTVT.

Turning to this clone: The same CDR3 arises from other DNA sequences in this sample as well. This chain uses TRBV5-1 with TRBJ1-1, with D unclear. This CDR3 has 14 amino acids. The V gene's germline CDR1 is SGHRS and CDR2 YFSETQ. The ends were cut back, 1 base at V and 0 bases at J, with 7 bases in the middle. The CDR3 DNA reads TGCGCCAGCAGCTTGACGGGTATGAACACTGAAGCTTTCTTT. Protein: CASSLTGMNTEAFF.